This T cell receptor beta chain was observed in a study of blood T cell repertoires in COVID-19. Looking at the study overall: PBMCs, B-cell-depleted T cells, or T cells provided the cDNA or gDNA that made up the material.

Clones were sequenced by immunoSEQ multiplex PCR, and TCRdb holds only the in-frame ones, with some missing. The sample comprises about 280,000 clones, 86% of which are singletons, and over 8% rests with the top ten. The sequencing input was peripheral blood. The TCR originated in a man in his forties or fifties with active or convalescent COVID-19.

Here the CDR3 reads CASSLGGQGGWEQYF. For the CDR3, the DNA is TGTGCCAGCAGCTTAGGTGGGCAGGGAGGATGGGAGCAGTACTTC. J is TRBJ2-7 and V is TRBV7-9, with D perhaps TRBD2 (6 bases). Germline values: CDR1 SEHNR, CDR2 FQNEAQ (reference sequence). CDR3 length equals 15 residues. V dropped 1 base and J dropped 7 bases, with 17 bases sitting between them.